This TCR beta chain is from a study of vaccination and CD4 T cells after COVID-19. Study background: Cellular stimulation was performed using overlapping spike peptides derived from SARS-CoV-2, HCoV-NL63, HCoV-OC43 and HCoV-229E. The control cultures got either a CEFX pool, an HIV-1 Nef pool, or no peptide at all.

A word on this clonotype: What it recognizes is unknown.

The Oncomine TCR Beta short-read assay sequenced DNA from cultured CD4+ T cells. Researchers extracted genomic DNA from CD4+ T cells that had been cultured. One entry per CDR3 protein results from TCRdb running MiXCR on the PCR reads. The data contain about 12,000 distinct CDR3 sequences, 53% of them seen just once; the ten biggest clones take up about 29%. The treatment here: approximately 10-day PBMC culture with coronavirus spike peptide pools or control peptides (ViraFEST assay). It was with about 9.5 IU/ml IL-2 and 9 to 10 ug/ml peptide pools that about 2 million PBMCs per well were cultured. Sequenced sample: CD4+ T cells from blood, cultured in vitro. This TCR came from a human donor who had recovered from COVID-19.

CDR3 sequence reads: CASSYQQGAGYEQYF. The CDR3 region has the DNA TGTGCCAGTAGCTACCAACAGGGAGCGGGCTACGAGCAGTACTTC. The chain combines TRBV19 with TRBJ2-7; D may correspond to TRBD1 or TRBD2 (6 bases each). CDR3 length: 15 residues. Germline V gene sequence: CDR1 LNHDA, CDR2 SQIVND (reference sequence). V dropped 6 bases and J dropped 3 bases, with 18 bases sitting between them. The variable domain in full, completed from reference TRBV19 and TRBJ2-7, reads DGGITQSPKYLFRKEGQNVTLSCEQNLNHDAMYWYRQDPGQGLRLIYYSQIVNDFQKGDIAEGYSVSREKKESFPLTVTSAQKNPTAFYLCASSYQQGAGYEQYFGPGTRLTVT.